The T cell receptor beta chain under discussion was sequenced for a study of blood T cell repertoires in COVID-19. Study as a whole: Acute and convalescent COVID-19 samples came from the United States, Italy and Spain. PBMCs, B-cell-depleted T cells, or T cells provided the cDNA or gDNA that made up the material.

From germline, CDR1 is LGHDT and CDR2 YNNKEL (reference sequence). The V end lost 5 bases, the J end lost 0 bases, and 17 bases lay between the germline ends. This CDR3 comprises 18 residues. Per the authors' pipeline: It was from reference gene primer amplification that nucleated cell counts were estimated. Some clones are missing from TCRdb's copy, which holds only in-frame ones; the method was immunoSEQ multiplex PCR. Clone size and the V and J calls come from that table; the DNA yielded D and trimming. Among 220,000 or so clones, approximately 88% were seen once, and the ten largest hold more than 5.5%.

The material sequenced was peripheral blood. V is TRBV3-1 (or the pseudogene TRBV3-2) and J is TRBJ2-6; D is perhaps TRBD2 (6 bases). The sequence was obtained from a man in his sixties who had recovered from COVID-19. The CDR3 coding sequence is TGTGCCAGCAGCATGGCCCGCGGGAAAACCTCTGGGGCCAACGTCCTGACTTTC. Residues: CASSMARGKTSGANVLTF.